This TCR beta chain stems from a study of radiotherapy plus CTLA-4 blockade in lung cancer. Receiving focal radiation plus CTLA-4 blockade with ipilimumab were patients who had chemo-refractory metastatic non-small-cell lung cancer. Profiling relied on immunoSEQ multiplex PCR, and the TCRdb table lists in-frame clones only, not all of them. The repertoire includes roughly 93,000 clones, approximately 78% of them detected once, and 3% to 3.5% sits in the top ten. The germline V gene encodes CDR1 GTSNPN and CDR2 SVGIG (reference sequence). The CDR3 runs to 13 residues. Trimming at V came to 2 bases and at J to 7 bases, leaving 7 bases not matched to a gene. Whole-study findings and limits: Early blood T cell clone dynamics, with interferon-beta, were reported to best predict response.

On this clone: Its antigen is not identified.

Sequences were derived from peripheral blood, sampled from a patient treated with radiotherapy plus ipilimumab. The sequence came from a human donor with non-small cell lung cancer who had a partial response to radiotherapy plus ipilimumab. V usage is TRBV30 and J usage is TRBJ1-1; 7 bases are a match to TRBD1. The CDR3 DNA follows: TGTGCCTGGAGTCCCCACAACAGGGGTGAAGCTTTCTTT. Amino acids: CAWSPHNRGEAFF. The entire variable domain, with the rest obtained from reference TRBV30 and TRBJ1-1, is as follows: SQTIHQWPATLVQPVGSPLSLECTVEGTSNPNLYWYRQAAGRGLQLLFYSVGIGQISSEVPQNLSASRPQDRQFILSSKKLLLSDSGFYLCAWSPHNRGEAFFGQGTRLTVV.